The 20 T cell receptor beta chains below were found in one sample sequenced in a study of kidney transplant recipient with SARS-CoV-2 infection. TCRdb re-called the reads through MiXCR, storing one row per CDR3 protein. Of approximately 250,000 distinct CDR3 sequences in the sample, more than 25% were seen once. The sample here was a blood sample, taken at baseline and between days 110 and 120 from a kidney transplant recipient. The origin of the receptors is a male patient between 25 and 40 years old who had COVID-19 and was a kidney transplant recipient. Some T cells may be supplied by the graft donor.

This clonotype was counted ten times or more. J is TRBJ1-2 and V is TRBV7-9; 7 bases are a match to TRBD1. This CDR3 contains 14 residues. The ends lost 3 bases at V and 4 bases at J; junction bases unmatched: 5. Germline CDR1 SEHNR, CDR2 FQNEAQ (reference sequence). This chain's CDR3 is CASSFRGAFYGYTF. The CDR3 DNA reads TGTGCCAGCAGCTTCAGGGGGGCTTTCTATGGCTACACCTTC. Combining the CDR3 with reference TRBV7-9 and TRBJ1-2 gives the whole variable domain DTGVSQNPRHKITKRGQNVTFRCDPISEHNRLYWYRQTLGQGPEFLTYFQNEAQLEKSRLLSDRFSAERPKGSFSTLEIQRTEQGDSAMYLCASSFRGAFYGYTFGSGTRLTVV.

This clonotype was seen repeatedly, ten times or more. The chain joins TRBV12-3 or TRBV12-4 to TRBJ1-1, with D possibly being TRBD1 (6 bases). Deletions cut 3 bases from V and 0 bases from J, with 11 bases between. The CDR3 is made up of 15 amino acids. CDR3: CASSFRGRMNTEAFF. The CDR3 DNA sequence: TGTGCCAGCAGTTTCAGGGGTCGGATGAACACTGAAGCTTTCTTT.

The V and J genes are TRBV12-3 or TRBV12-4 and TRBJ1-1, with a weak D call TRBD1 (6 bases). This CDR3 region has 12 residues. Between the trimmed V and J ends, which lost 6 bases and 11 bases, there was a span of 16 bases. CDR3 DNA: TGTGCCAGCAGAAAACAGGGTTCCATGGCTTTCTTT. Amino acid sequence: CASRKQGSMAFF.

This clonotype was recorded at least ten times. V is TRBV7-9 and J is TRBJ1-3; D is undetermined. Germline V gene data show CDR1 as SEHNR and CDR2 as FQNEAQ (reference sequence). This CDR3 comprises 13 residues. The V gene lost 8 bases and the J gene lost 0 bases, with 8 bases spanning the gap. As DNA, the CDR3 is TGTGCCAGCGACACTAGCTCTGGAAACACCATATATTTT. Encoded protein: CASDTSSGNTIYF. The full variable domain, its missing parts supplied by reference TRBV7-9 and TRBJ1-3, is DTGVSQNPRHKITKRGQNVTFRCDPISEHNRLYWYRQTLGQGPEFLTYFQNEAQLEKSRLLSDRFSAERPKGSFSTLEIQRTEQGDSAMYLCASDTSSGNTIYFGEGSWLTVV.

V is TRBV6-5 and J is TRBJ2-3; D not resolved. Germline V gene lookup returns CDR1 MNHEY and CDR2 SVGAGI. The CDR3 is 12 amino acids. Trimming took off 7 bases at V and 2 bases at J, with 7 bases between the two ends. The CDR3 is CASTATTDTQYF. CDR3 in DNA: TGTGCCAGCACCGCTACCACAGATACGCAGTATTTT.

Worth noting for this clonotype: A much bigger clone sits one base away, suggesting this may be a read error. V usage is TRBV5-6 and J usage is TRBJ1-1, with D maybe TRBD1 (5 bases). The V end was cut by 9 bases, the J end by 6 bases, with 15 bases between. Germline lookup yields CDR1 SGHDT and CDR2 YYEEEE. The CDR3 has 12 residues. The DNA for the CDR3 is TGTGCCATTAAGCCTGGGGCCCCTGAAGCTTTCTTT. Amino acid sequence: CAIKPGAPEAFF.

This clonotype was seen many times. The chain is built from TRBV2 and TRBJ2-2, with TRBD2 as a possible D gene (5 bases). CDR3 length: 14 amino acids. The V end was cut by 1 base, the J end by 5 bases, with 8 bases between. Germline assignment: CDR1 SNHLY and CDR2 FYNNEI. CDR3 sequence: CASSEGSGTGELFF. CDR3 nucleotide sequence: TGTGCCAGCAGTGAAGGCTCGGGGACCGGGGAGCTGTTTTTT.

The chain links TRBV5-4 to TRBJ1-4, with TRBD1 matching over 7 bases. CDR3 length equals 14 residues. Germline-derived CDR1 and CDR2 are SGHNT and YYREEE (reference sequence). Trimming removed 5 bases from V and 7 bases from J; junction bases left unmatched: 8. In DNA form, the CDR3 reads TGTGCCAGCAGATCCGACAGGGATACTGAAAAACTGTTTTTT. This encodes CASRSDRDTEKLFF.

The CDR3, as DNA: TGTGCCAGCAGCTTAGTTCCGGGGGGTACTAGCGGCACAGATACGCAGTATTTT. Its translation: CASSLVPGGTSGTDTQYF. This chain joins TRBV7-2 and TRBJ2-3, with 7 bases fitting TRBD2. In germline, CDR1 is SGHTA, CDR2 FQGNSA. CDR3 length equals 18 residues. V gave up 1 base and J gave up 1 base; unmatched junction bases: 11. The variable domain in full, with the rest retrieved from reference TRBV7-2 and TRBJ2-3, is GAGVSQSPSNKVTEKGKDVELRCDPISGHTALYWYRQSLGQGLEFLIYFQGNSAPDKSGLPSDRFSAERTGGSVSTLTIQRTQQEDSAVYLCASSLVPGGTSGTDTQYFGPGTRLTVL.

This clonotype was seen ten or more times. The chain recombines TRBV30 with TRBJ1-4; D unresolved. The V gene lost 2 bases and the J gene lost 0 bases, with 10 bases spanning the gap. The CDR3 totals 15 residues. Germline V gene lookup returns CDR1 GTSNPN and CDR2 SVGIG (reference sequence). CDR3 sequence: CAWSWTHATNEKLFF. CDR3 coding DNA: TGTGCCTGGAGTTGGACCCATGCAACTAATGAAAAACTGTTTTTT.

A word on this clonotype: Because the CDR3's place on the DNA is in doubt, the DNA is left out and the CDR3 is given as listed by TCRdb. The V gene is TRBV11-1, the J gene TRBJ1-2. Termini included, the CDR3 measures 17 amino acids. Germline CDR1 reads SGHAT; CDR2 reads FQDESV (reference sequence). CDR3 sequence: CAGSVSYKAGKTYGCTF.

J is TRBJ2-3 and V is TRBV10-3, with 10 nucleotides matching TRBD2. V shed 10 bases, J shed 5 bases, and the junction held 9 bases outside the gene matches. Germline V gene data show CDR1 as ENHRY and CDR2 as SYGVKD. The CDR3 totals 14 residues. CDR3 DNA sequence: TGTGCCACGACCAAAGCGGGGGGGCGAGATACGCAGTATTTT. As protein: CATTKAGGRDTQYF.

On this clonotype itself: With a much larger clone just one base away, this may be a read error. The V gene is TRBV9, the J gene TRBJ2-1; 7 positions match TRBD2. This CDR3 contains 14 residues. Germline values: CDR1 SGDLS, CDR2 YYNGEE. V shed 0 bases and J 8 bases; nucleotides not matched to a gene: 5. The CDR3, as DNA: TGTGCCAGCAGCGTAGGAGGAGGGAGGGATGAGCAGTTCTTC. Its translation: CASSVGGGRDEQFF.

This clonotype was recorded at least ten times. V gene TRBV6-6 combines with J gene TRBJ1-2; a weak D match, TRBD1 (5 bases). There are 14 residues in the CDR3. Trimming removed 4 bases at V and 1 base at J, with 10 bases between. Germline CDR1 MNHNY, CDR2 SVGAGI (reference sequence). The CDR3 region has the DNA TGTGCCAGCAGTTCAGCAGGGATTAACTATGGCTACACCTTC. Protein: CASSSAGINYGYTF.

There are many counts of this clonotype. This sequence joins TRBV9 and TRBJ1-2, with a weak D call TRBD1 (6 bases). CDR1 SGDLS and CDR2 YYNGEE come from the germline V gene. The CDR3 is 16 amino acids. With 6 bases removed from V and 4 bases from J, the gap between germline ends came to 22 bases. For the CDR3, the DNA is TGTGCCAGCATTGACAGGTACTCAAGAAAGACCTATGGCTACACCTTC. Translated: CASIDRYSRKTYGYTF. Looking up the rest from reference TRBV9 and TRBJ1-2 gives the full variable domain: DSGVTQTPKHLITATGQRVTLRCSPRSGDLSVYWYQQSLDQGLQFLIQYYNGEERAKGNILERFSAQQFPDLHSELNLSSLELGDSALYFCASIDRYSRKTYGYTFGSGTRLTVV.

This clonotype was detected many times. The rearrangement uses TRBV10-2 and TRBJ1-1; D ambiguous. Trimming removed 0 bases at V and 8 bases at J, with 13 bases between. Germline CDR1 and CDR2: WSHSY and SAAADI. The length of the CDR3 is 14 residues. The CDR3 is CASSESSPRHEAFF. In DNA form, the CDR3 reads TGCGCCAGCAGTGAGTCGAGTCCCCGTCACGAAGCTTTCTTT.

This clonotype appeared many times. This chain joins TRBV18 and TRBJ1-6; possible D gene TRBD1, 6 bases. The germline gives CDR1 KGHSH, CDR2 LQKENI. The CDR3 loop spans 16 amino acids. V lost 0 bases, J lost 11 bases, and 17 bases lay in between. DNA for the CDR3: TGTGCCAGCTCACCACCGGGGGCGCCGGACTGGGCACCCCTCCACTTT. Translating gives CASSPPGAPDWAPLHF.

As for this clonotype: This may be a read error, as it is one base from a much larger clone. CDR3 region: CGSYWFDSRRTYGYTF. For the CDR3, the DNA is TGTGGCAGTTATTGGTTTGATAGCCGAAGGACCTATGGCTACACCTTC. V and J are TRBV8-2 and TRBJ1-2. TRBV8-2 is classified as a pseudogene. The CDR3 consists of 16 residues.

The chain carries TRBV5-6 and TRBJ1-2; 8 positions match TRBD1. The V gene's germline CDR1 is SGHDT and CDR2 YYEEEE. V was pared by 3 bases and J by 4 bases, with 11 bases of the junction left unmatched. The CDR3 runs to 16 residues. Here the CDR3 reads CASSSSFQDRVYGYTF. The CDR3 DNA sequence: TGTGCCAGCAGCTCCTCTTTCCAGGACAGGGTCTATGGCTACACCTTC.

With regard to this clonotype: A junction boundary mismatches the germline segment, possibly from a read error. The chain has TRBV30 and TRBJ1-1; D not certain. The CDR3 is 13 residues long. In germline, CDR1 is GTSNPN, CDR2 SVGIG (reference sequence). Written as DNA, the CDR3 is TGTGCCTGGAGGCCCCCGGGGAACACTGTAGCTTTCTTT. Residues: CAWRPPGNTVAFF.